Listed here are 14 T cell receptor beta chains from one sample, sequenced in a study of T cells in Graves' hyperthyroidism and ophthalmopathy (dated by TCRdb to about 2019). Library preparation was by multiplex PCR. The listed sequencing device is Illumina HiSeq 2000. TCR beta CDR3 regions were amplified from RNA transcripts. The TCR CDR3 was subjected to a first round of RT-PCR using the HTBI primer set and the Qiagen OneStep RT-PCR kit. The public reads were run again by TCRdb, first through fastp at Q25 and then through MiXCR, and only productive beta chains were kept. Every distinct CDR3 protein forms one entry, paired with its most common genes and DNA. Recorded for this sample are around 760,000 distinct CDR3 sequences; around 40% of them occurred a single time. The ten largest clonotypes hold around 29% of the sample. What was sequenced was blood. Receptor source: a woman aged 40-49 years with Graves' hyperthyroidism.

On this clonotype: A much larger clone is a single base away; this may be a read error. The chain joins TRBV5-6 to TRBJ1-1, with a tentative D call TRBD1 (5 bases). The CDR3 is 14 residues long. Germline V gene lookup returns CDR1 SGHDT and CDR2 YYEEEE. V lost 1 base and J lost 3, with 10 bases in between. Written as DNA, the CDR3 is TGTGCCAGCAGCTTGCGAAGGGACTACACTGAAGCTTTCTTT. Translating gives CASSLRRDYTEAFF.

Only a few counts were recorded for this clonotype. The rearrangement links TRBV20-1 to TRBJ1-1, with a tentative D call TRBD1 (5 bases). In germline, CDR1 is DFQATT, CDR2 SNEGSKA (reference sequence). Trimming removed 0 bases from V and 12 bases from J, with 23 bases in between. CDR3 length equals 15 residues. Written as DNA, the CDR3 is TGCAGTGCTAGAGATTCGCAGGGCGTTTCCCCTGGGTCTTTCTTT. Protein sequence: CSARDSQGVSPGSFF.

The table lists this clonotype with many counts. The J gene is TRBJ1-5, the V gene TRBV19, with a weak D call TRBD1 (5 bases). Trimming shortened V by 4 bases and J by 3 bases, and 10 bases separated the two germline ends. Germline V gene sequence: CDR1 LNHDA, CDR2 SQIVND (reference sequence). The CDR3 is 14 residues long. The CDR3 sequence: CASSRGGDNQPQHF. The CDR3 DNA follows: TGTGCCAGTAGTAGGGGAGGGGACAATCAGCCCCAGCATTTT.

This clonotype was seen a single time. This sequence joins TRBV7-9 and TRBJ2-3; D is undetermined. The CDR3 is 13 amino acids. CDR1 and CDR2 (germline): SEHNR, FQNEAQ (reference sequence). V was clipped by 5 bases and J by 6 bases, with 12 bases between them. The chain's CDR3 is CASSKASGDTQYF. In DNA, the CDR3 is TGTGCCAGCAGCAAAGCCTCGGGCGATACGCAGTATTTT.

The V call is TRBV4-3, the J call TRBJ1-3; no definite D call. The CDR3 spans 18 residues. V lost 1 base to trimming and J lost 0 bases, with 16 bases between them. Germline-derived CDR1 and CDR2 are LGHNA and YSLEER. CDR3 protein: CASSQGWWRDDSGNTIYF. In DNA form, the CDR3 reads TGCGCCAGCAGCCAAGGGTGGTGGCGCGACGACTCTGGAAACACCATATATTTT.

This clonotype was observed many times. J is TRBJ1-1 and V is TRBV6-5; no firm D call. The V end was cut by 5 bases, the J end by 3 bases, with 10 bases between. Germline values: CDR1 MNHEY, CDR2 SVGAGI. CDR3 length equals 13 residues. DNA of the CDR3: TGTGCCAGCAGTGGTACACCTTACACTGAAGCTTTCTTT. It is translated as CASSGTPYTEAFF.

This clonotype was detected only a few times. A much larger clone is a single base away; this may be a read error. J is TRBJ2-5 and V is TRBV20-1, with a tentative D call TRBD1 (6 bases). The germline V gene has CDR1 DFQATT and CDR2 SNEGSKA (reference sequence). V gave up 5 bases and J gave up 2 bases, with 18 bases separating them. The CDR3 totals 15 residues. This CDR3 reads CSAGLTGHRQETQYF. As DNA, the CDR3 is TGCAGTGCTGGCCTAACAGGGCACCGACAAGAGACCCAGTACTTC.

This clonotype was seen repeatedly, ten times or more. The J gene is TRBJ1-6, the V gene TRBV20-1; a weak D match, TRBD1 (5 bases). The CDR3 is 13 residues long. The germline gives CDR1 DFQATT, CDR2 SNEGSKA (reference sequence). With 0 bases removed from V and 7 bases from J, the gap between germline ends came to 7 bases. In nucleotides, the CDR3 is TGCAGTGCTAGAGATACAGGCAATTCACCCCTCCACTTT. It specifies CSARDTGNSPLHF.

There are a few counts of this clonotype. The genes are TRBV20-1 and TRBJ2-2, with a tentative D call TRBD2 (6 bases). V gave up 1 base and J gave up 5 bases, with 11 bases separating them. Per the germline V gene, CDR1 is DFQATT and CDR2 is SNEGSKA (reference sequence). CDR3 size: 14 residues. The CDR3 here is CSARAGVGTGELFF. The DNA for the CDR3 is TGCAGTGCTAGAGCGGGAGTAGGTACCGGGGAGCTGTTTTTT.

This clonotype was observed many times. The chain has TRBV7-9 and TRBJ2-7, with D possibly matching TRBD2 (6 bases). Germline-derived CDR1 and CDR2 are SEHNR and FQNEAQ (reference sequence). V lost 2 bases, J lost 4 bases, and 12 bases lay in between. The CDR3 is made up of 14 amino acids. The CDR3, as DNA: TGTGCCAGCAGCTTATTTGCCAGCGGGTACGAGCAGTACTTC. It codes for CASSLFASGYEQYF.

In regard to this clonotype: A read error may be the cause here, since a much bigger clone is one base away. V is TRBV7-9 and J is TRBJ1-1; D remains ambiguous. CDR1 is SEHNR, CDR2 FQNEAQ, per germline (reference sequence). There are 14 residues in the CDR3. Written as DNA, the CDR3 is TGTGCCAGCAGCTTGGCAAACGGGGAAGCTGAAGCTTCCTTT. It yields the protein CASSLANGEAEASF.

The chain is built from TRBV2 and TRBJ1-5; 8 bases agree with TRBD1. The CDR3 contains 15 residues. V shed 4 bases and J 7 bases; nucleotides not matched to a gene: 9. Per the germline V gene, CDR1 is SNHLY and CDR2 is FYNNEI. The CDR3 here is CASSVPGQGLQPQHF. The CDR3 coding sequence is TGTGCCAGCAGTGTCCCTGGACAGGGATTACAGCCCCAGCATTTT. Full variable domain (outside the CDR3, taken from reference TRBV2 and TRBJ1-5): EPEVTQTPSHQVTQMGQEVILRCVPISNHLYFYWYRQILGQKVEFLVSFYNNEISEKSEIFDDQFSVERPDGSNFTLKIRSTKLEDSAMYFCASSVPGQGLQPQHFGDGTRLSIL.

The chain employs TRBV29-1 and TRBJ2-7; possibly TRBD1 for D (6 bases). CDR1 is SQVTM and CDR2 is ANQGSEA in the germline V gene. Trimming removed 7 bases from V and 4 bases from J, with 8 bases in between. The CDR3 is made up of 10 amino acids. The CDR3 is CSDRVYEQYF. CDR3 DNA sequence: TGCAGCGACAGGGTATACGAGCAGTACTTC.

This clonotype was seen a few times. The chain uses TRBV7-2 and TRBJ1-2; possibly TRBD1 for D (6 bases). This CDR3 is 13 amino acids long. The germline gives CDR1 SGHTA, CDR2 FQGNSA. The V end was cut by 6 bases, the J end by 4 bases, with 12 bases between. The CDR3 region is CASRIGGIYGYTF. DNA of the CDR3: TGTGCCAGCAGAATAGGGGGGATCTATGGCTACACCTTC.